These 10 T cell receptor beta chains were all obtained from the same sample, sequenced in a study of blood T cell repertoires in COVID-19. Using immunoSEQ multiplex PCR, the repertoire was profiled, and TCRdb retains in-frame clones only, with some absent. The table has more than 100,000 clones, approximately 70% seen once; the top ten hold around 0.9%. The sample comprised peripheral blood. All receptors come from a human donor with acute or convalescent COVID-19. The donor label of this sample is uncertain.

The genes are TRBV7-9 and TRBJ2-1, with TRBD2 matching 8 bases. The CDR3 sequence is 14 residues long. CDR1 and CDR2 from the germline V gene are SEHNR and FQNEAQ (reference sequence). J was trimmed by 7 bases and V by 5 bases; bases with no gene match: 7. The CDR3 protein is CASSRSGGGNEQFF. The CDR3 bases are TGTGCCAGCAGCCGCAGCGGGGGCGGGAATGAGCAGTTCTTC.

This clone was counted a single time. CDR3 loop: CASSEVRGYEQYF. The CDR3 coding sequence is TGTGCCAGCAGTGAAGTCAGGGGCTACGAGCAGTACTTC. The chain is built from TRBV6-1 and TRBJ2-7; tentatively, D is TRBD1 (6 bases). V was trimmed by 1 base and J by 3 bases, leaving 7 bases between them. The CDR3 totals 13 residues. The germline CDR1 and CDR2 sequences are MNHNS and SASEGT.

The chain is built from TRBV10-3 and TRBJ1-2; 8 nucleotides agree with TRBD1. Trimming at V came to 7 bases and at J to 7 bases, leaving 5 bases not matched to a gene. The CDR3 consists of 12 residues. CDR1 ENHRY and CDR2 SYGVKD come from the germline V gene. CDR3 amino acids: CAITGGGGGYTF. The CDR3 DNA sequence: TGTGCCATCACAGGGGGCGGCGGTGGCTACACCTTC.

The chain recombines TRBV28 with TRBJ2-1; 7 nucleotides match TRBD2. Looked up from germline, CDR1 is MDHEN and CDR2 is SYDVKM. The trim removed 4 bases at V and 5 bases at J, leaving 14 bases unmatched. The CDR3 is made up of 17 amino acids. CDR3 sequence: CASSSAASGLSDNEQFF. The CDR3 nucleotides read TGTGCCAGCAGTTCGGCAGCATCGGGACTATCTGACAATGAGCAGTTCTTC.

This chain links TRBV3-1 (or the pseudogene TRBV3-2) with TRBJ2-1; 8 bases are a match to TRBD1. The CDR3 runs to 16 residues. V lost 3 bases and J lost 1; bases outside the gene matches: 5. The germline V gene encodes CDR1 LGHDT and CDR2 YNNKEL (reference sequence). Here the CDR3 reads CASSHFTGGSYNEQFF. The CDR3 nucleotides are TGTGCCAGCAGCCACTTCACAGGGGGTTCCTACAATGAGCAGTTCTTC.

The chain is built from TRBV28 and TRBJ1-4, with a weak D call TRBD1 (5 bases). The CDR3 covers 15 residues. V was pared by 3 bases and J by 3 bases, with 11 bases between. Germline V gives CDR1 MDHEN, CDR2 SYDVKM. CDR3 region: CASSLQGPANEKLFF. The DNA of the CDR3 is TGTGCCAGCAGTTTGCAGGGCCCTGCTAATGAAAAACTGTTTTTT.

This clone has only a few counts. This rearrangement joins TRBV21-1 to TRBJ1-5; the DNA was not used to check the table's D call, TRBD1. TRBV21-1 is deemed a pseudogene. CDR3 length: 19 amino acids. CDR3 amino acids: CASSKEGSNPQGGNQPQHF. DNA for the CDR3: TGTGCCAGCAGCAAAGAAGGCAGTAACCCCCAAGGGGGCAATCAGCCCCAGCATTTT.

The chain is built from TRBV2 and TRBJ1-2; 7 bases map to TRBD1. The trim removed 5 bases at V and 7 bases at J, leaving 10 bases unmatched. The CDR3 length is 14 residues. The V gene's germline CDR1 is SNHLY and CDR2 FYNNEI. CDR3 DNA: TGTGCCAGCAGTTCGACAGGGCTAGGGTCTGGCTACACCTTC. This gives the protein CASSSTGLGSGYTF.

This clone has at least ten counts. The chain has TRBV24-1 and TRBJ2-7; tentatively, D is TRBD1 (6 bases). The V end was cut by 3 bases, the J end by 3 bases, with 14 bases between. Germline V gives CDR1 KGHDR, CDR2 SFDVKD. This CDR3 contains 15 residues. DNA for the CDR3: TGTGCCACCAGTGATCGGACAGCGAGCTTCTACGAGCAGTACTTC. Its translation is CATSDRTASFYEQYF.

This clone was found a few times. This chain joins TRBV6-5 and TRBJ1-3; D gene ambiguous. The CDR3 runs to 15 residues. CDR1 is MNHEY, CDR2 SVGAGI, per germline. V lost 7 bases, J lost 3 bases, and 16 bases lay in between. CDR3 amino acids: CASKASALGGNTIYF. The CDR3 bases are TGTGCCAGCAAGGCCAGCGCGCTGGGTGGAAACACCATATATTTT.